Listed below are T cell receptor beta chains from one sample, sequenced in a study of lymphopenia after photon versus proton radiotherapy. Produced via immunoSEQ multiplex PCR; TCRdb's table is partial and in-frame only. This table has more than 9,500 clones, about 88% appearing once. The source material was peripheral blood, sampled from a patient treated with photon-based radiotherapy. The source of these receptors is a man in his sixties with pancreatic cancer. The CDR3 runs from the conserved cysteine through the conserved F or W. The D gene is left open where the match is weak. Clone sizes are given selectively: once, few, many, or a class where the clone is expanded.

CDR3 DNA: NA
CDR3 protein: CATSRWAGGTGVGKYF
D gene: NA
V gene: TRBV15
clone size: NA
J gene: TRBJ2-7

CDR3 DNA: TGTGCCAGCAGCCCATCAAGCTACGAGCAGTACTTC
CDR3 protein: CASSPSSYEQYF
D gene: NA
V gene: TRBV9
clone size: once
J gene: TRBJ2-7

CDR3 DNA: TGTGCCTGGAGTGTAGCCCGGACTTCAACTAATGAAAAACTGTTTTTT
CDR3 protein: CAWSVARTSTNEKLFF
D gene: NA
V gene: TRBV30
clone size: NA
J gene: TRBJ1-4

CDR3 DNA: TGCGCCAGTAGGGCGGGAACGCTTCACTCTAGCACAGATACGCAGTATTTT
CDR3 protein: CASRAGTLHSSTDTQYF
D gene: NA
V gene: TRBV10-2
clone size: NA
J gene: TRBJ2-3

CDR3 DNA: TGTGCCAGCAGCGCTAGAGGGGTTTTAAGCTCTGGAAACACCATATATTTT
CDR3 protein: CASSARGVLSSGNTIYF
D gene: NA
V gene: TRBV14
clone size: NA
J gene: TRBJ1-3

CDR3 DNA: TGTGCCAGCAGCTTATCCAGGGGGTACGAGGAGACCCAGTACTTC
CDR3 protein: CASSLSRGYEETQYF
D gene: TRBD1
V gene: TRBV7-8
clone size: NA
J gene: TRBJ2-5

CDR3 DNA: TGCGCCAGCAGCCAAGTAAATCGGGGGGGAAGCAATCAGCCCCAGCATTTT
CDR3 protein: CASSQVNRGGSNQPQHF
D gene: NA
V gene: TRBV4-1
clone size: NA
J gene: TRBJ1-5

CDR3 DNA: TGTGCCAGCAGCGTCGCCAGCTTGGGGGAGCAGTACTTC
CDR3 protein: CASSVASLGEQYF
D gene: NA
V gene: TRBV9
clone size: NA
J gene: TRBJ2-7

CDR3 DNA: TGTGCCATCACGACAGTCGAACTGTCCGGAGAGAACACTGAAGCTTTCTTT
CDR3 protein: CAITTVELSGENTEAFF
D gene: NA
V gene: TRBV10-3
clone size: NA
J gene: TRBJ1-1

CDR3 DNA: TGTGCCAGCAGCCCCACTGTCTCCTACGAGCAGTACTTC
CDR3 protein: CASSPTVSYEQYF
D gene: NA
V gene: TRBV14
clone size: NA
J gene: TRBJ2-7

CDR3 DNA: TGTGCCAGCAGCCCACGACAGGGTGGCTACGAGCAGTACTTC
CDR3 protein: CASSPRQGGYEQYF
D gene: TRBD1
V gene: TRBV27
clone size: NA
J gene: TRBJ2-7

CDR3 DNA: TGTGCCAGCAGCTTCAAAAAGACTAGCAGCACAGATACGCAGTATTTT
CDR3 protein: CASSFKKTSSTDTQYF
D gene: TRBD2
V gene: TRBV13
clone size: NA
J gene: TRBJ2-3

CDR3 DNA: TGCGCCAGCAGCCAAGTGAGGGGGGCGATCGGCTACACCTTC
CDR3 protein: CASSQVRGAIGYTF
D gene: NA
V gene: TRBV4-1
clone size: few
J gene: TRBJ1-2

CDR3 DNA: TGTGCCAGCAGCGTAGAGGCAGGGGGGACTGAAGCTTTCTTT
CDR3 protein: CASSVEAGGTEAFF
D gene: TRBD1
V gene: TRBV9
clone size: NA
J gene: TRBJ1-1

CDR3 DNA: TGTGCCAGCAATACCGAGAGGGGGGCCTTGAGCGAGCAGTACTTC
CDR3 protein: CASNTERGALSEQYF
D gene: NA
V gene: TRBV7-8
clone size: NA
J gene: TRBJ2-7

CDR3 DNA: TGTGCCAGCATCCCAGGGGCCTACTCCTACGAGCAGTACTTC
CDR3 protein: CASIPGAYSYEQYF
D gene: NA
V gene: TRBV6-1
clone size: NA
J gene: TRBJ2-7

CDR3 DNA: TGTGCCAGCTCAGGTGAGACAGGGGACTACGAGCAGTACTTC
CDR3 protein: CASSGETGDYEQYF
D gene: TRBD1
V gene: TRBV18
clone size: NA
J gene: TRBJ2-7

CDR3 DNA: TGTGCCAGCAGCCCGTACCGGACGGAAGATTCACCCCTCCACTTT
CDR3 protein: CASSPYRTEDSPLHF
D gene: NA
V gene: TRBV14
clone size: NA
J gene: TRBJ1-6

CDR3 DNA: TGTGCCAGCAGCCCCGGGGGGTGGTACGAGCAGTACTTC
CDR3 protein: CASSPGGWYEQYF
D gene: TRBD2
V gene: TRBV7-4
clone size: NA
J gene: TRBJ2-7

CDR3 DNA: TGTGCCAGCAGTTTATCGAGGTGGCAAGAAGCTTTCTTT
CDR3 protein: CASSLSRWQEAFF
D gene: NA
V gene: TRBV27
clone size: once
J gene: TRBJ1-1

CDR3 DNA: TGTGCCAGCAAAAGCATGGATACGCAGTATTTT
CDR3 protein: CASKSMDTQYF
D gene: NA
V gene: TRBV4-2
clone size: NA
J gene: TRBJ2-3

CDR3 DNA: TGTGCCAGTAGTATCTTCACGACAGGGGGGGAGACCCAGTACTTC
CDR3 protein: CASSIFTTGGETQYF
D gene: TRBD1
V gene: TRBV19
clone size: few
J gene: TRBJ2-5